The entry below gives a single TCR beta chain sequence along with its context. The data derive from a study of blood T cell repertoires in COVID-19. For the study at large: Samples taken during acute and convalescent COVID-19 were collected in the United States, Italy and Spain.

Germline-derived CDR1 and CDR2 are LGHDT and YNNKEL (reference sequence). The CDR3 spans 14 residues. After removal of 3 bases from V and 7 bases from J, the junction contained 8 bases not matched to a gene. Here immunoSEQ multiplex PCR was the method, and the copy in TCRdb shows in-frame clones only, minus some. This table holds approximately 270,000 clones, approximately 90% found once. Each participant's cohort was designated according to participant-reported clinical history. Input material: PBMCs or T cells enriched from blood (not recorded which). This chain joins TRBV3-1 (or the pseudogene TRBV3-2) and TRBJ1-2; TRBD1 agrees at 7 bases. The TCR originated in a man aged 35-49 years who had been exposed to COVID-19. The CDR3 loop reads CASSHRDRDGGYTF. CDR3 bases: TGTGCCAGCAGCCATAGAGACAGGGATGGTGGCTACACCTTC.